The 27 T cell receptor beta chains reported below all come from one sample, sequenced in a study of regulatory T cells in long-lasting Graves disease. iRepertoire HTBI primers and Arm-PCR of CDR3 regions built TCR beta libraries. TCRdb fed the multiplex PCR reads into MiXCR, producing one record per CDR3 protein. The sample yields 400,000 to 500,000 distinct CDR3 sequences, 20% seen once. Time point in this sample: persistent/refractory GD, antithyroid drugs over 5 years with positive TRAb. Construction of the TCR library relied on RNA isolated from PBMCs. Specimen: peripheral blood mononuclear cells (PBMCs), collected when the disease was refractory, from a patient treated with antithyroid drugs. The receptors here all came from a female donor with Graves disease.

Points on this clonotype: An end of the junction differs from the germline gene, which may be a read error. The CDR3 spells CASSLGTSNTGAFF. The CDR3 DNA is TGTGCCAGCAGTTTAGGGACATCGAACACTGGAGCTTTCTTT. V usage is TRBV12-3 or TRBV12-4 and J usage is TRBJ1-1; D is possibly TRBD1 (5 bases). The CDR3 runs 14 residues.

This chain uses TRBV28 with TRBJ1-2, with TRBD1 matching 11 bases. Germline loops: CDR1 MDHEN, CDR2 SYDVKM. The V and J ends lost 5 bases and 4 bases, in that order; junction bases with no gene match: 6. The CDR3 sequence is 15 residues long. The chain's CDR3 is CASSPWTGGSYGYTF. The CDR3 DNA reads TGTGCCAGCAGTCCCTGGACAGGGGGCAGCTATGGCTACACCTTC.

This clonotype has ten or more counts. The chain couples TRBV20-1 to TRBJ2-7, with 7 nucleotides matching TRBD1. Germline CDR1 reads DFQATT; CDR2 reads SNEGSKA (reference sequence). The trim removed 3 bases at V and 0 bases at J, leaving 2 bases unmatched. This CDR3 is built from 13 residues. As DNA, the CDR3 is TGCAGTGCTAGCTGGGACAGCTCCTACGAGCAGTACTTC. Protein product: CSASWDSSYEQYF.

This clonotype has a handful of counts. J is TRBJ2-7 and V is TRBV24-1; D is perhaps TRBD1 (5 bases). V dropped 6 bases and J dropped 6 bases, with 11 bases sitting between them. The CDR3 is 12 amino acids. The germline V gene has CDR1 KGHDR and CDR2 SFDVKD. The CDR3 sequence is CATSHRSGEQYF. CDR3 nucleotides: TGTGCCACCAGTCACAGGTCCGGCGAGCAGTACTTC.

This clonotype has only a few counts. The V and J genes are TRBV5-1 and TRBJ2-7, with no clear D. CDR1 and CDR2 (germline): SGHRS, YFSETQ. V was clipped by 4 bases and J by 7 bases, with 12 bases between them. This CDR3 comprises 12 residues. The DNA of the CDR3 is TGCGCCAGCAGCCCGGAGCATAGGGAGCAGTACTTC. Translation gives CASSPEHREQYF.

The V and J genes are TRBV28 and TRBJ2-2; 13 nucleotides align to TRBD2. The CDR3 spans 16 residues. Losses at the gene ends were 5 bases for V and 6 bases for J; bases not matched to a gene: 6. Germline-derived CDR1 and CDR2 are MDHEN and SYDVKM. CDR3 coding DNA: TGTGCCAGCAGTCCCGGGACTAGCGGGATCCCCGGGGAGCTGTTTTTT. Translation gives CASSPGTSGIPGELFF.

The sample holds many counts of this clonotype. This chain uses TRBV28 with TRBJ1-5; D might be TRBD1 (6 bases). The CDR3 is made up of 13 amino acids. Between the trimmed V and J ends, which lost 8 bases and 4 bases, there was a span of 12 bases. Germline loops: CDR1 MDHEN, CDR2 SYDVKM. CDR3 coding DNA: TGTGCCAGCGGACCACAGGGTAATCAGCCCCAGCATTTT. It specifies CASGPQGNQPQHF.

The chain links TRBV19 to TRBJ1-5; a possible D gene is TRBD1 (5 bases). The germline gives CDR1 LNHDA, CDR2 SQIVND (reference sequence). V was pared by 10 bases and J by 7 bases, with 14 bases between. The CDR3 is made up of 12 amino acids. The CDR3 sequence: CATSDSAQPQHF. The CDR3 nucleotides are TGTGCCACTTCAGACAGCGCACAGCCCCAGCATTTT.

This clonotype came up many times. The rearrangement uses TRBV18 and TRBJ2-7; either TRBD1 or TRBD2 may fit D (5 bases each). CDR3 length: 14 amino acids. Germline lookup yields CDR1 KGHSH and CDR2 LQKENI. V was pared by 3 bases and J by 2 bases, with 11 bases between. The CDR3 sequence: CASSPFQGAYEQYF. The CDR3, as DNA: TGTGCCAGCTCACCTTTCCAGGGAGCCTACGAGCAGTACTTC.

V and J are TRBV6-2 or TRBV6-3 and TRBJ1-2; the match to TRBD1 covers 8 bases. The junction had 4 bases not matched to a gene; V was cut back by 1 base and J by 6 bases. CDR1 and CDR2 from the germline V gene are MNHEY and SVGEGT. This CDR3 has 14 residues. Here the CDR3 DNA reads TGTGCCAGCAGTTACTTTAGGACAGGGAATGGCTACACCTTC. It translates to CASSYFRTGNGYTF.

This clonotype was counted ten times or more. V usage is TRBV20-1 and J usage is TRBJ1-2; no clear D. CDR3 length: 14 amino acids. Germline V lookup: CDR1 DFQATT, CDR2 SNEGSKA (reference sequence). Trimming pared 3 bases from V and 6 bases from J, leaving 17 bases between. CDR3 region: CSASWTSAGDGYTF. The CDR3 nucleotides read TGCAGTGCTAGCTGGACGTCGGCGGGTGATGGCTACACCTTC.

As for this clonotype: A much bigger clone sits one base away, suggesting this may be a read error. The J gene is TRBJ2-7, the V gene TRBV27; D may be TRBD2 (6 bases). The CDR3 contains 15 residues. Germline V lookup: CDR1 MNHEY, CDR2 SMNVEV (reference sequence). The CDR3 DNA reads TGTGACAGCAGGGCCGCCGCGGGCGCGGGGTACGAGCAGTACTTC. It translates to CDSRAAAGAGYEQYF.

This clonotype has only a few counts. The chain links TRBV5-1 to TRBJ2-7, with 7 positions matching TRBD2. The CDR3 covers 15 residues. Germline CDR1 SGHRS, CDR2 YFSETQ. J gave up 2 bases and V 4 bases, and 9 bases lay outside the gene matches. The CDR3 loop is CASSVAGGRTYEQYF. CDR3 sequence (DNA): TGCGCCAGCAGCGTGGCTGGCGGGAGAACCTACGAGCAGTACTTC.

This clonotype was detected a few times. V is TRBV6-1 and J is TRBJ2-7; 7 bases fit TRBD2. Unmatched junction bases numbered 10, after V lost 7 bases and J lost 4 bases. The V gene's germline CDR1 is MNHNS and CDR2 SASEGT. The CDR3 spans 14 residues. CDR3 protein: CASNYAGDAYEQYF. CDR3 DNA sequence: TGTGCCAGCAATTATGCGGGGGACGCATACGAGCAGTACTTC.

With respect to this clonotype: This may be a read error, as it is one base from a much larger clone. The CDR3: CAGSGSRTSGRGPQETQYF. In DNA, the CDR3 is TGTGCCGGCAGTGGATCAAGGACTAGCGGGAGGGGGCCTCAAGAGACCCAGTACTTC. The chain links TRBV6-2 or TRBV6-3 to TRBJ2-4; 15 bases map to TRBD2. The DNA matches TRBJ2-5 better at its end, which makes the J call doubtful. Germline assignment: CDR1 MNHEY and CDR2 SVGEGT. The CDR3 totals 19 residues.

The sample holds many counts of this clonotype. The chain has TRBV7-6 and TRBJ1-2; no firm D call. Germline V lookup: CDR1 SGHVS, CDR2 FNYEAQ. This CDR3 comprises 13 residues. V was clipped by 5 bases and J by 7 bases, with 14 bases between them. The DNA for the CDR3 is TGTGCCAGCAGCGCGCGTGCTAATGGTGGCTACACCTTC. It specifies CASSARANGGYTF.

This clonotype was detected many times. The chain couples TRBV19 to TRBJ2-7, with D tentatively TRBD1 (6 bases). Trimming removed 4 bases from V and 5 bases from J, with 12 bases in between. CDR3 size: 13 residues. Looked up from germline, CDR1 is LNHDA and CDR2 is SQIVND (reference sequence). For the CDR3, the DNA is TGTGCCAGTAGTAGTTGGACAGCAGACGAGCAGTACTTC. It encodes CASSSWTADEQYF.

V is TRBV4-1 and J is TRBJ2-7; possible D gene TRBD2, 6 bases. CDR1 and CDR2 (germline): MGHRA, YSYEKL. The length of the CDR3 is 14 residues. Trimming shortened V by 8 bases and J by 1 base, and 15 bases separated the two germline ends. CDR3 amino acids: CASALNRGSYEQYF. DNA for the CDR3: TGCGCCAGCGCCCTAAATCGGGGGTCCTACGAGCAGTACTTC.

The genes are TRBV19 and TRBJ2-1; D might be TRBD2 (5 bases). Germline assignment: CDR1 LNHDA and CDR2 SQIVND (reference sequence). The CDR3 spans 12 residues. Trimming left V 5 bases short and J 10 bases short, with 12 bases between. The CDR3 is CASSQLDTEQFF. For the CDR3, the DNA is TGTGCCAGTAGTCAACTAGACACCGAGCAGTTCTTC. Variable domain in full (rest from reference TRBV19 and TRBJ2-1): DGGITQSPKYLFRKEGQNVTLSCEQNLNHDAMYWYRQDPGQGLRLIYYSQIVNDFQKGDIAEGYSVSREKKESFPLTVTSAQKNPTAFYLCASSQLDTEQFFGPGTRLTVL.

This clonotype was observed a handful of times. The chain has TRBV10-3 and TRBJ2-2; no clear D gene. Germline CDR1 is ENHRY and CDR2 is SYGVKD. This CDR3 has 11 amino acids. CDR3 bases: TGTGCTTCTGGAATCACCGGGGAGCTGTTTTTT. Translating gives CASGITGELFF.

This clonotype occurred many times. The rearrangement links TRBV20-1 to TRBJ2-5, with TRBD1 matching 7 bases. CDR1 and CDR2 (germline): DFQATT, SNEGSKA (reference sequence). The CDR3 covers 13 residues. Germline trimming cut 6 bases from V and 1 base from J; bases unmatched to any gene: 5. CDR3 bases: TGCAGTGCCGCTAGGGGGCTCCAAGAGACCCAGTACTTC. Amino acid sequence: CSAARGLQETQYF.

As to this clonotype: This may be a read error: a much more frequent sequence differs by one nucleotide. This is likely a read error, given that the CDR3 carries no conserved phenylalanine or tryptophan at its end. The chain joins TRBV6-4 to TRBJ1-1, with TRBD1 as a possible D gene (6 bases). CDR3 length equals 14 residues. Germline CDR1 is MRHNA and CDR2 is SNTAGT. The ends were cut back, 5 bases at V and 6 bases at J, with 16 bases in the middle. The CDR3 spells CASSFRTGTSEAFS. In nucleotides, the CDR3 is TGTGCCAGCAGTTTTCGAACAGGGACCTCTGAAGCTTTCTCT.

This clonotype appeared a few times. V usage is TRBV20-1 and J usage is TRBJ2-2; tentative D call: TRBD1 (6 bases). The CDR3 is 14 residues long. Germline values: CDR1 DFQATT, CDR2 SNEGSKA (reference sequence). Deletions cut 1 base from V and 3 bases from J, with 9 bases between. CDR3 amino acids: CSARAGQDTGELFF. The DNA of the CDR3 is TGCAGTGCTAGAGCGGGACAAGACACCGGGGAGCTGTTTTTT.

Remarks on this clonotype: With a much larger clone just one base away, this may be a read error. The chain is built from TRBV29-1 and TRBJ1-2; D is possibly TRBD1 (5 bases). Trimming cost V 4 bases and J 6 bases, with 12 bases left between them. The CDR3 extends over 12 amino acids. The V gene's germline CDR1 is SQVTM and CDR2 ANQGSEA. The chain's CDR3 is CSVVQAPDGYTF. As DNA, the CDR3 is TGCAGCGTTGTACAGGCCCCCGATGGCTACACCTTC.

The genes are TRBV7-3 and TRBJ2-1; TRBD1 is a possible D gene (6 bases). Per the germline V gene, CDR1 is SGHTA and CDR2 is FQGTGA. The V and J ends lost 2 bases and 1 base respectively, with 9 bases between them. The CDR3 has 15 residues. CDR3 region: CASSLAQGSYNEQFF. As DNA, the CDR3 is TGTGCCAGCAGCTTAGCTCAGGGGTCCTACAATGAGCAGTTCTTC.

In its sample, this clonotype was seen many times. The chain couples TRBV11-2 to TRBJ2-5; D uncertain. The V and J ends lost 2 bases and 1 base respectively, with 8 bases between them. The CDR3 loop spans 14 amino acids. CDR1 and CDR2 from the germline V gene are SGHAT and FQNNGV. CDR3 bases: TGTGCCAGCAGCTTATACTGGGGCCAAGAGACCCAGTACTTC. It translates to CASSLYWGQETQYF.

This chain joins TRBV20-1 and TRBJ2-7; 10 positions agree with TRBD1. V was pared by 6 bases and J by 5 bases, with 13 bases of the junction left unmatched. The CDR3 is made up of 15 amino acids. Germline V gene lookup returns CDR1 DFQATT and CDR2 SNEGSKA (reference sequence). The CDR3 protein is CSARDRGKWQDEQYF. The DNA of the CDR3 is TGCAGTGCCCGGGACAGGGGAAAGTGGCAGGACGAGCAGTACTTC.